These 4 T cell receptor beta chains share one sample of origin, sequenced in a study of blood T cell repertoires in COVID-19. Method: immunoSEQ multiplex PCR; TCRdb's copy keeps in-frame clones and lacks some. The repertoire holds 310,000 or so clones, around 90% seen once, with 1% to 1.3% in the top ten. Sequencing was done on a sample of PBMCs or T cells enriched from blood (not recorded which). These receptor sequences come from a woman under 40 who had recovered from COVID-19.

CDR3 in amino acids: CASSSDSPGINEQFF. In DNA, the CDR3 is TGTGCCAGCAGTTCCGACTCGCCGGGAATTAATGAGCAGTTCTTC. The rearrangement links TRBV6-6 to TRBJ2-1, with D perhaps TRBD2 (5 bases). The CDR3 spans 15 residues. Per the germline V gene, CDR1 is MNHNY and CDR2 is SVGAGI (reference sequence). V dropped 4 bases and J dropped 7 bases, with 17 bases sitting between them.

The CDR3 nucleotides read TGTGCCAGCAGCCTTCGGGACAGGGGCTCACCCCTCCACTTT. Translated: CASSLRDRGSPLHF. This chain links TRBV7-2 with TRBJ1-6; 10 bases align to TRBD1. Trimming at V came to 5 bases and at J to 10 bases, leaving 5 bases not matched to a gene. This CDR3 region has 14 residues. Germline CDR1 SGHTA, CDR2 FQGNSA.

V usage is TRBV28 and J usage is TRBJ1-3; D gene uncertain. The CDR3 spans 16 residues. Per germline, CDR1 MDHEN and CDR2 SYDVKM. The ends were cut back, 7 bases at V and 0 bases at J, with 16 bases in the middle. CDR3 coding DNA: TGTGCCAGCACCCCCCAGCGGCCGAGCTCTGGAAACACCATATATTTT. This codes for CASTPQRPSSGNTIYF.

The DNA of the CDR3 is TGTGCCAGCAGCCCTTCGACCCTAGCGGGATTTGACGAGCAGTACTTC. It specifies CASSPSTLAGFDEQYF. The J gene is TRBJ2-7, the V gene TRBV7-9, with 9 bases matching TRBD2. Trimming took 5 bases from V and 5 from J; bases not matched to a gene: 13. Germline assignment: CDR1 SEHNR and CDR2 FQNEAQ (reference sequence). This CDR3 is 16 amino acids long.